This entry lists 5 T cell receptor beta chains sequenced from one sample in a study of blood T cell repertoires in COVID-19. The method was immunoSEQ multiplex PCR; TCRdb's version includes in-frame clones alone and lacks a portion of them. The repertoire has 250,000 to 300,000 clones, about nine tenths of them found once; the top ten carry around 10%. The sequenced sample consisted of peripheral blood. These receptors were obtained from a woman aged 25 to 39 with COVID-19, enrolled during active disease.

This CDR3 is CASSLGGEAFF. Written as DNA, the CDR3 is TGTGCCAGCAGTTTAGGTGGCGAAGCTTTCTTT. The V and J genes are TRBV27 and TRBJ1-1, with D uncertain. Trimming shortened V by 2 bases and J by 8 bases, and 6 bases separated the two germline ends. CDR3 length: 11 residues. CDR1 and CDR2 from the germline V gene are MNHEY and SMNVEV (reference sequence).

The V call is TRBV6-5, the J call TRBJ1-4; 9 bases agree with TRBD1. Germline V gives CDR1 MNHEY, CDR2 SVGAGI. The CDR3 totals 14 residues. J lost 10 bases, V lost 2 bases, and 5 bases had no gene match. The CDR3 loop is CASSYRTGDGKLFF. In nucleotides, the CDR3 is TGTGCCAGCAGTTACCGGACAGGGGACGGAAAACTGTTTTTT.

The chain recombines TRBV9 with TRBJ2-7; 7 bases are shared with TRBD2. Germline V gene lookup returns CDR1 SGDLS and CDR2 YYNGEE. J lost 5 bases, V lost 4 bases, and 9 bases had no gene match. The CDR3 is made up of 14 amino acids. This CDR3 is CASSSGTTLHEQYF. The DNA of the CDR3 is TGTGCCAGCAGCTCCGGGACTACCCTCCACGAGCAGTACTTC.

V is TRBV7-2 and J is TRBJ2-3; the match to TRBD1 covers 12 bases. CDR1 and CDR2 from the germline V gene are SGHTA and FQGNSA. V was pared by 4 bases and J by 5 bases, with 4 bases of the junction left unmatched. This CDR3 contains 15 residues. CDR3 sequence (DNA): TGTGCCAGCAGCTCCCGGGACAGGGGGCGAGATACGCAGTATTTT. This translates into CASSSRDRGRDTQYF.

The chain couples TRBV6-5 to TRBJ1-5; D gene unclear. Trimming removed 1 base at V and 0 bases at J, with 7 bases between. Germline V lookup: CDR1 MNHEY, CDR2 SVGAGI. The CDR3 spans 15 residues. Here the CDR3 reads CASSYWRDSNQPQHF. CDR3 coding DNA: TGTGCCAGCAGTTACTGGAGGGATAGCAATCAGCCCCAGCATTTT.